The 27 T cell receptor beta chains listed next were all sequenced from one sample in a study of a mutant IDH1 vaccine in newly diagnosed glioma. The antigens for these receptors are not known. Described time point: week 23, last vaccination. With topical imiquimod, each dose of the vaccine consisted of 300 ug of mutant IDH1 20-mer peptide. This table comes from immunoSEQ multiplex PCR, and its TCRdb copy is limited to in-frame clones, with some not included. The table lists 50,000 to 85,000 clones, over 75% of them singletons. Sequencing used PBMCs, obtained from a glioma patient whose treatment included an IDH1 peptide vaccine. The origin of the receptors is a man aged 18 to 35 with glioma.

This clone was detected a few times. CDR3 sequence reads: CASRVGGEKLFF. The CDR3 DNA follows: TGTGCCAGCAGGGTCGGGGGTGAAAAACTGTTTTTT. V gene TRBV2 combines with J gene TRBJ1-4, with a weak D call TRBD1 (5 bases). This CDR3 has 12 residues. From germline, CDR1 is SNHLY and CDR2 FYNNEI. The V end lost 6 bases, the J end lost 7 bases, and 9 bases lay between the germline ends.

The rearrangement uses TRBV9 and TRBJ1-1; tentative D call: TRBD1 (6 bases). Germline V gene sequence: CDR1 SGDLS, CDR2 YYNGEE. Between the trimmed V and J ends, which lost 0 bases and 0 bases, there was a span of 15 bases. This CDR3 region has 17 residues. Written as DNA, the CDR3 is TGTGCCAGCAGCGTAGTACCGGGGGGCTACATGAACACTGAAGCTTTCTTT. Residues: CASSVVPGGYMNTEAFF.

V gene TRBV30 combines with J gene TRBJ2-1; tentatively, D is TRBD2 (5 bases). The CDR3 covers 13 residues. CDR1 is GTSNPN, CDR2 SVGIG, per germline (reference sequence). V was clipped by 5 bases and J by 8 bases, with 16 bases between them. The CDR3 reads CAWDTSLFYEQFF. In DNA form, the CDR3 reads TGTGCCTGGGACACTAGTTTGTTCTATGAGCAGTTCTTC.

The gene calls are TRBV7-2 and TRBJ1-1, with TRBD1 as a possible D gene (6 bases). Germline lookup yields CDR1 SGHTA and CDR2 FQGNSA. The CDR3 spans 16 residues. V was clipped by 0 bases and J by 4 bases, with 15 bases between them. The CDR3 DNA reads TGTGCCAGCAGCTTAGCCGGCGGAGGGGGAATCACTGAAGCTTTCTTT. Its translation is CASSLAGGGGITEAFF.

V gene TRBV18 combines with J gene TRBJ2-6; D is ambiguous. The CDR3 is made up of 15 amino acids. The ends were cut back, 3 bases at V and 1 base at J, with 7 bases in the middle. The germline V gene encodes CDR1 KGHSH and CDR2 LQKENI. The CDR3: CASSPKISGANVLTF. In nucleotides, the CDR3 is TGTGCCAGCTCACCTAAAATTTCTGGGGCCAACGTCCTGACTTTC. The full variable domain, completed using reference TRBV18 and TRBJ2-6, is NAGVMQNPRHLVRRRGQEARLRCSPMKGHSHVYWYRQLPEEGLKFMVYLQKENIIDESGMPKERFSAEFPKEGPSILRIQQVVRGDSAAYFCASSPKISGANVLTFGAGSRLTVL.

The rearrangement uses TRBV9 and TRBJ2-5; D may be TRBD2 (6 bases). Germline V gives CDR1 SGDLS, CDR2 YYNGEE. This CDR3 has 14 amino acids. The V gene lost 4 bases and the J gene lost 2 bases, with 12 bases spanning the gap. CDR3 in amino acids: CASSLLGGQETQYF. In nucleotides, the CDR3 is TGTGCCAGCAGCCTCCTAGGAGGGCAAGAGACCCAGTACTTC.

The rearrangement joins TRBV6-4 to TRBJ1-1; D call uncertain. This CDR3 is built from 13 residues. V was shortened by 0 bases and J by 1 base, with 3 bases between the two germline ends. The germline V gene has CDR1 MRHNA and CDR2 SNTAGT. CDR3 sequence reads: CASSDSGNTEAFF. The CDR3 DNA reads TGTGCCAGCAGTGACTCAGGGAACACTGAAGCTTTCTTT.

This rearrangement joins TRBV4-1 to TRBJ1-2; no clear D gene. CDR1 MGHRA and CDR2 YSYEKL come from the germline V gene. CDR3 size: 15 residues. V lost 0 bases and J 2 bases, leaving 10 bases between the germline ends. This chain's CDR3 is CASSQDSGTNYGYTF. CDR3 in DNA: TGCGCCAGCAGCCAAGATTCCGGCACCAACTATGGCTACACCTTC.

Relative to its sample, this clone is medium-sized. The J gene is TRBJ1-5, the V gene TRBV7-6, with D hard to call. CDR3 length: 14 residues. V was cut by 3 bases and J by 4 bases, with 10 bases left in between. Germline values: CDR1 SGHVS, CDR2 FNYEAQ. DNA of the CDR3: TGTGCCAGCAGCTTTGGAGCGGGGAATCAGCCCCAGCATTTT. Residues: CASSFGAGNQPQHF.

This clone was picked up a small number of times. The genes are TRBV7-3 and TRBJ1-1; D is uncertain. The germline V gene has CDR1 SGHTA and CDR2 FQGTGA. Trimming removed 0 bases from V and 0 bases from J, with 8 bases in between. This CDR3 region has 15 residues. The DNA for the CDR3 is TGTGCCAGCAGCTTAACGAGAGAAATGAACACTGAAGCTTTCTTT. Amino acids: CASSLTREMNTEAFF.

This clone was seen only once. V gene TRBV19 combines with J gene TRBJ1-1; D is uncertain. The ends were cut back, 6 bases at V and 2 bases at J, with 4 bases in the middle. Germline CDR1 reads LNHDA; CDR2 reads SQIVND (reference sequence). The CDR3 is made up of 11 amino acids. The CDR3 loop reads CASRDNTEAFF. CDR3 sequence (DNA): TGTGCCAGTAGGGATAACACTGAAGCTTTCTTT. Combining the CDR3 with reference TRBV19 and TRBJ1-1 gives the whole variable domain DGGITQSPKYLFRKEGQNVTLSCEQNLNHDAMYWYRQDPGQGLRLIYYSQIVNDFQKGDIAEGYSVSREKKESFPLTVTSAQKNPTAFYLCASRDNTEAFFGQGTRLTVV.

CDR3 amino acids: CASSQTGTNYGYTF. In DNA, the CDR3 is TGTGCCAGCAGCCAGACAGGGACTAACTATGGCTACACCTTC. The chain links TRBV9 to TRBJ1-2, with 7 bases that match TRBD1. This CDR3 region has 14 residues. CDR1 and CDR2 from the germline V gene are SGDLS and YYNGEE. The V and J ends lost 4 bases and 0 bases, in that order; junction bases with no gene match: 3.

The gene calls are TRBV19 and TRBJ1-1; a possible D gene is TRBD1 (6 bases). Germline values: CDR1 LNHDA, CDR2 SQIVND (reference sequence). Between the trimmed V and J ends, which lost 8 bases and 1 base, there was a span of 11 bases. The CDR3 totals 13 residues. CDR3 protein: CASEWGRNTEAFF. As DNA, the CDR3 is TGTGCCAGTGAATGGGGGCGGAACACTGAAGCTTTCTTT.

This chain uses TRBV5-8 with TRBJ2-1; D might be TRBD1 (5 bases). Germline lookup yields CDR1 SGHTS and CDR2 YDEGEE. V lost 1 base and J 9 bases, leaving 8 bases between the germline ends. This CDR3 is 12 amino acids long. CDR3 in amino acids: CASSLRGGEQFF. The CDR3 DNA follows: TGTGCCAGCAGCTTGAGGGGCGGTGAGCAGTTCTTC.

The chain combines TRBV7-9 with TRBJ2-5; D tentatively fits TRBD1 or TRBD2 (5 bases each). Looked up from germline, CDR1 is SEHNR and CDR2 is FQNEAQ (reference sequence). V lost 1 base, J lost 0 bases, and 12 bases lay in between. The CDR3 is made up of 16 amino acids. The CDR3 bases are TGTGCCAGCAGCTTAGTAGGGGACCTTAACCAAGAGACCCAGTACTTC. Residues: CASSLVGDLNQETQYF.

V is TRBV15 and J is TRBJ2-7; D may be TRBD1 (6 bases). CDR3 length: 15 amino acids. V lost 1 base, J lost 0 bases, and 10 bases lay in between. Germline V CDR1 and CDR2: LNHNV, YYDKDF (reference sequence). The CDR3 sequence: CATSRGGGSSYEQYF. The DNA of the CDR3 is TGTGCCACCAGCAGAGGAGGGGGAAGCTCCTACGAGCAGTACTTC.

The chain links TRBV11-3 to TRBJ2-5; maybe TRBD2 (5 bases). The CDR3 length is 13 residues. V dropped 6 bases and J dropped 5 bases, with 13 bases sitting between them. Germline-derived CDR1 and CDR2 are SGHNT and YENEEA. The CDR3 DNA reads TGTGCCAGCAGTTTAATAGCGACGGAGACCCAGTACTTC. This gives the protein CASSLIATETQYF.

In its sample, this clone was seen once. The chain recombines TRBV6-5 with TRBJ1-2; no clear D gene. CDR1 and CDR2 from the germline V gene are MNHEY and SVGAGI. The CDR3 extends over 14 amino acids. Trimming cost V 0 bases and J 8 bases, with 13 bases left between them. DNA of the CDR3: TGTGCCAGCAGTTACTCGGGAGCCGTCCTGGGCTACACCTTC. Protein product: CASSYSGAVLGYTF.

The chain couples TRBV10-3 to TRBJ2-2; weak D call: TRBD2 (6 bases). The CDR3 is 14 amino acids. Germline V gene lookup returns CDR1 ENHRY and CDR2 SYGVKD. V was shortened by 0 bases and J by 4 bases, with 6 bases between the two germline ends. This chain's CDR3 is CAISESLATGELFF. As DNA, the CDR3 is TGTGCCATCAGTGAGTCACTAGCCACCGGGGAGCTGTTTTTT.

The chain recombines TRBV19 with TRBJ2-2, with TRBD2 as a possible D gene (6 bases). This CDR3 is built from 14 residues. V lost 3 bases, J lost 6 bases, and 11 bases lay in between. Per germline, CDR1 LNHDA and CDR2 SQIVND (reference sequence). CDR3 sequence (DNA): TGTGCCAGTAGTATCCTGGGGGGACCCGGGGAGCTGTTTTTT. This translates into CASSILGGPGELFF.

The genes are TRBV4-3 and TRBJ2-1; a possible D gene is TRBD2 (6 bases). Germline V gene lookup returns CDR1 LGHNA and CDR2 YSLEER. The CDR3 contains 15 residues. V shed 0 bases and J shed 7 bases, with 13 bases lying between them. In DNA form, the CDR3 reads TGCGCCAGCAGCCAAGATAACGGGAGATCGAATGAGCAGTTCTTC. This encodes CASSQDNGRSNEQFF.

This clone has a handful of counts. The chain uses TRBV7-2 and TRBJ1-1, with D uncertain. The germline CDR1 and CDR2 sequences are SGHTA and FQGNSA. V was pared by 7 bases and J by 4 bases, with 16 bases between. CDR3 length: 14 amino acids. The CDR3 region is CASTFRSPITEAFF. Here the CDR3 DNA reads TGTGCCAGCACCTTCAGAAGCCCGATCACTGAAGCTTTCTTT. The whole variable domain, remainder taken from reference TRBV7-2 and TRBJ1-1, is GAGVSQSPSNKVTEKGKDVELRCDPISGHTALYWYRQSLGQGLEFLIYFQGNSAPDKSGLPSDRFSAERTGGSVSTLTIQRTQQEDSAVYLCASTFRSPITEAFFGQGTRLTVV.

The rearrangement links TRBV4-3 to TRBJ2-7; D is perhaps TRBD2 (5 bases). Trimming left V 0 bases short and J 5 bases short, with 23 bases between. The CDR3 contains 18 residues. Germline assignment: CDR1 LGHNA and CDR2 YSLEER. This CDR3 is CASSQDLAGKLGFNEQYF. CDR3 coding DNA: TGCGCCAGCAGCCAAGATCTTGCGGGCAAGTTGGGATTCAACGAGCAGTACTTC.

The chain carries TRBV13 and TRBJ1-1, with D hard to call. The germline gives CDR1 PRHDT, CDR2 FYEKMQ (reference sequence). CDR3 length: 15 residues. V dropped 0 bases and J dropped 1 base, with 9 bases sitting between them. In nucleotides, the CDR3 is TGTGCCAGCAGCTTAGGGAGGTCATGGAACACTGAAGCTTTCTTT. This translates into CASSLGRSWNTEAFF. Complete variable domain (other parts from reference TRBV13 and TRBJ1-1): AAGVIQSPRHLIKEKRETATLKCYPIPRHDTVYWYQQGPGQDPQFLISFYEKMQSDKGSIPDRFSAQQFSDYHSELNMSSLELGDSALYFCASSLGRSWNTEAFFGQGTRLTVV.

CDR3 in DNA: TGTGCCATCAGTGAGCCGCCTCGACTAGCGGGATTCTATGAGCAGTTCTTC. Its protein product is CAISEPPRLAGFYEQFF. V is TRBV10-3 and J is TRBJ2-1; TRBD2 agrees at 11 bases. Germline-derived CDR1 and CDR2 are ENHRY and SYGVKD. The CDR3 loop spans 17 amino acids. The V segment lost 2 bases and the J segment 8 bases; nucleotides outside the gene matches: 11.

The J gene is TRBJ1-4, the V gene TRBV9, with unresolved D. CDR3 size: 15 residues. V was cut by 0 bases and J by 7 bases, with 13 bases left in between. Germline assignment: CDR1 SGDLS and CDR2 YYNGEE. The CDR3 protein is CASSVARVISEKLFF. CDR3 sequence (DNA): TGTGCCAGCAGCGTAGCTAGGGTAATAAGTGAAAAACTGTTTTTT.

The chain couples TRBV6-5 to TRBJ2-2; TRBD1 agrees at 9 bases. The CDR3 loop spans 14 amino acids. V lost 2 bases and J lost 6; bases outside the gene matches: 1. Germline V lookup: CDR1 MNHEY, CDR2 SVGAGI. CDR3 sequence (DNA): TGTGCCAGCAGTTACAACAGGGGGCCCGGGGAGCTGTTTTTT. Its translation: CASSYNRGPGELFF.